Each of the 17 T cell receptor beta chains below was sequenced from the same sample in a study of blood T cell repertoires in COVID-19. The table came from immunoSEQ multiplex PCR; TCRdb's copy has only in-frame clones and leaves some out. The sample contains around 92,000 clones, under 85% of which appear only once. Sample: peripheral blood. These receptors were obtained from an elderly woman with acute or convalescent COVID-19.

V and J are TRBV7-9 and TRBJ2-7; maybe TRBD1 (5 bases). The CDR3 runs to 13 residues. The germline V and J ends were trimmed by 4 bases and 5 bases, with 12 bases remaining between them. The V gene's germline CDR1 is SEHNR and CDR2 FQNEAQ (reference sequence). The CDR3 loop is CASSSRALDEQYF. The CDR3 DNA follows: TGTGCCAGCAGCTCCAGGGCGCTGGACGAGCAGTACTTC.

V and J are TRBV27 and TRBJ2-2; D is undetermined. In germline, CDR1 is MNHEY, CDR2 SMNVEV (reference sequence). Deletions cut 5 bases from V and 3 bases from J, with 7 bases between. This CDR3 has 13 residues. In nucleotides, the CDR3 is TGTGCCAGCAGTAGGCAGGACACCGGGGAGCTGTTTTTT. As protein: CASSRQDTGELFF.

The chain links TRBV27 to TRBJ2-2; D is ambiguous. This CDR3 has 14 amino acids. Trimming stripped 3 bases from V and 1 base from J, with 6 bases between. Per germline, CDR1 MNHEY and CDR2 SMNVEV (reference sequence). Written as DNA, the CDR3 is TGTGCCAGCAGTTTCCCAGGGAACACCGGGGAGCTGTTTTTT. It specifies CASSFPGNTGELFF.

This rearrangement joins TRBV5-1 to TRBJ1-4; D perhaps matches TRBD1 (5 bases). This CDR3 region has 14 residues. Trimming stripped 4 bases from V and 7 bases from J, with 14 bases between. Germline assignment: CDR1 SGHRS and CDR2 YFSETQ. The CDR3 protein is CASSPAQGGEKLFF. DNA for the CDR3: TGCGCCAGCAGCCCGGCCCAGGGTGGTGAAAAACTGTTTTTT.

This chain's CDR3 is CASSLNPDIGGAFF. The CDR3 DNA is TGCGCCAGCAGCTTAAACCCTGACATCGGGGGAGCTTTCTTT. The chain joins TRBV5-1 to TRBJ1-1; tentatively, D is TRBD1 (5 bases). CDR3 length equals 14 residues. The V gene's germline CDR1 is SGHRS and CDR2 YFSETQ. With 2 bases removed from V and 10 bases from J, the gap between germline ends came to 18 bases.

The chain employs TRBV5-8 and TRBJ1-3; 10 bases are shared with TRBD1. Trimming cost V 3 bases and J 8 bases; bases outside gene matches: 2. Germline V gives CDR1 SGHTS, CDR2 YDEGEE. CDR3 length: 13 amino acids. CDR3 coding DNA: TGTGCCAGCAGCTCGGACAGGGGGTACACCATATATTTT. Amino acid sequence: CASSSDRGYTIYF.

This chain links TRBV5-6 with TRBJ2-5; D remains unclear. This CDR3 is built from 12 residues. With 0 bases removed from V and 5 bases from J, the gap between germline ends came to 5 bases. From germline, CDR1 is SGHDT and CDR2 YYEEEE. The CDR3 nucleotides read TGTGCCAGCAGCTTGGCCTATGAGACCCAGTACTTC. Protein product: CASSLAYETQYF. The full variable domain, completed using reference TRBV5-6 and TRBJ2-5, is DAGVTQSPTHLIKTRGQQVTLRCSPKSGHDTVSWYQQALGQGPQFIFQYYEEEERQRGNFPDRFSGHQFPNYSSELNVNALLLGDSALYLCASSLAYETQYFGPGTRLLVL.

This rearrangement joins TRBV18 to TRBJ2-5, with D maybe TRBD2 (6 bases). Germline CDR1 KGHSH, CDR2 LQKENI. The CDR3 totals 14 residues. V lost 3 bases to trimming and J lost 2 bases, with 10 bases between them. This CDR3 reads CASSPPSVQETQYF. In DNA form, the CDR3 reads TGTGCCAGCTCACCTCCTAGCGTTCAAGAGACCCAGTACTTC.

The V gene is TRBV9, the J gene TRBJ2-3; possibly TRBD2 for D (7 bases). V gave up 4 bases and J gave up 3 bases, with 12 bases separating them. The CDR3 extends over 14 amino acids. Germline values: CDR1 SGDLS, CDR2 YYNGEE. The CDR3 loop is CASSLGGGTDTQYF. The CDR3 DNA sequence: TGTGCCAGCAGCCTAGGGGGGGGAACAGATACGCAGTATTTT.

The count of this clone is one. The chain employs TRBV18 and TRBJ2-5, with TRBD1 matching 10 bases. The germline CDR1 and CDR2 sequences are KGHSH and LQKENI. The J segment lost 4 bases and the V segment lost 2 bases, leaving 4 bases of the junction unmatched. This CDR3 spans 15 amino acids. This CDR3 is CASSPVGQGVETQYF. CDR3 nucleotide sequence: TGTGCCAGCTCACCAGTCGGACAGGGGGTAGAGACCCAGTACTTC.

Remarks on this clone: At one end the junction does not follow the germline gene, possibly because of a read error. This chain uses TRBV7-7 with TRBJ1-3; TRBD1 agrees at 10 bases. CDR1 is SSHAT, CDR2 FNYEAQ, per germline (reference sequence). CDR3 length: 19 residues. The CDR3 DNA reads as TGTGCTAGCAGCGAAGGGGACAGGGGAGTCGGTCTCTCTGGAAACACCATATATTTT. This encodes CASSEGDRGVGLSGNTIYF. The variable domain in full, with the rest retrieved from reference TRBV7-7 and TRBJ1-3, is GAGVSQSPRYKVTKRGQDVTLRCDPISSHATLYWYQQALGQGPEFLTYFNYEAQPDKSGLPSDRFSAERPEGSISTLTIQRTEQRDSAMYRCASSEGDRGVGLSGNTIYFGEGSWLTVV.

The V gene is TRBV27, the J gene TRBJ2-2; 8 bases map to TRBD2. The germline CDR1 and CDR2 sequences are MNHEY and SMNVEV (reference sequence). The length of the CDR3 is 15 residues. With 6 bases clipped from V and 6 bases from J, the junction kept 9 bases outside the gene matches. Here the CDR3 DNA reads TGTGCCAGCAGCCCTAGCGGGTCCGCCCCCGGGGAGCTGTTTTTT. This translates into CASSPSGSAPGELFF.

This sequence joins TRBV27 and TRBJ1-2, with D possibly TRBD1 on 6 matching bases. The V end was cut by 2 bases, the J end by 8 bases, with 15 bases between. Germline V lookup: CDR1 MNHEY, CDR2 SMNVEV (reference sequence). The CDR3 loop spans 14 amino acids. This CDR3 reads CASSLQGPQGGYTF. Written as DNA, the CDR3 is TGTGCCAGCAGTTTACAGGGTCCCCAGGGGGGCTACACCTTC.

The chain combines TRBV30 with TRBJ2-3; perhaps TRBD2 as D (5 bases). V lost 2 bases to trimming and J lost 6 bases, with 12 bases between them. The CDR3 has 13 residues. Per the germline V gene, CDR1 is GTSNPN and CDR2 is SVGIG (reference sequence). The chain's CDR3 is CAWSRGLGDTQYF. The CDR3 DNA sequence: TGTGCCTGGAGTCGGGGTTTGGGCGATACGCAGTATTTT.

The chain recombines TRBV4-2 with TRBJ2-7; 11 bases are shared with TRBD2. Unmatched junction bases numbered 9, after V lost 0 bases and J lost 2 bases. Germline assignment: CDR1 LGHNA and CDR2 YNFKEQ. The CDR3 has 18 amino acids. CDR3 protein: CASSQDSGLAGGTYEQYF. Here the CDR3 DNA reads TGTGCCAGCAGCCAAGATTCGGGGCTAGCGGGAGGTACCTACGAGCAGTACTTC.

V is TRBV5-1 and J is TRBJ2-1; 10 bases are a match to TRBD1. Germline CDR1 SGHRS, CDR2 YFSETQ. The CDR3 extends over 15 amino acids. V was clipped by 1 base and J by 6 bases; unmatched bases: 4. In DNA, the CDR3 is TGCGCCAGCAGCTTGATGACAGGGGGCTCCAATGAGCAGTTCTTC. It yields the protein CASSLMTGGSNEQFF.

V is TRBV10-3 and J is TRBJ2-7, with 10 bases lining up with TRBD2. J gave up 5 bases and V 7 bases, and 8 bases lay outside the gene matches. Germline CDR1 reads ENHRY; CDR2 reads SYGVKD. The CDR3 runs to 14 residues. CDR3 sequence (DNA): TGTGCCATCACCGATAGCGGGAGGATCCACGAGCAGTACTTC. Translating gives CAITDSGRIHEQYF.